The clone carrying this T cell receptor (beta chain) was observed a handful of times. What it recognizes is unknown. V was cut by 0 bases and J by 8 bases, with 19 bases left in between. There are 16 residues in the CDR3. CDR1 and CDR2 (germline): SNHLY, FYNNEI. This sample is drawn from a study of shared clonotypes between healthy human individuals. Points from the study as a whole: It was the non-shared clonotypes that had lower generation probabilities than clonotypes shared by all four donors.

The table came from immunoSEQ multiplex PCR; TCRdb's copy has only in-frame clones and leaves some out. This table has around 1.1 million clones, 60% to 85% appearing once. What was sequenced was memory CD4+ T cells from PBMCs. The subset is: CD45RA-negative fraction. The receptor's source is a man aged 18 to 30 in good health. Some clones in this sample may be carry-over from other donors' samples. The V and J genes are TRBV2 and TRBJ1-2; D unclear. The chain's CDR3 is CASSEALQRQFWGYTF. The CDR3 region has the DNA TGTGCCAGCAGTGAAGCGCTTCAACGGCAATTCTGGGGCTACACCTTC.